This TCR beta chain was captured in a study of esophageal squamous cell carcinoma under preoperative chemotherapy. General study findings and limits: Chemotherapy was followed by significantly higher TCR diversity in peripheral T cells only, not tumor-infiltrating lymphocytes. Abundant clones tended to shrink rather than expand after paclitaxel-nedaplatin.

Specified time point: after preoperative PTX-NDP chemotherapy. Preoperative chemotherapy with paclitaxel-nedaplatin was given to patients before surgery. As concerns this clonotype: As yet, its antigen is unknown.

TCRdb re-called the PCR reads with MiXCR, one entry per CDR3 protein. This sample has 15,000 to 20,000 distinct CDR3 sequences, with around 45% found just once. CDR1 and CDR2 (germline): SGHTA, FQGTGA. This CDR3 has 13 residues. Trimming stripped 2 bases from V and 7 bases from J, with 11 bases between. This specimen was collected from a patient given preoperative chemotherapy. This sequence originates from a human donor with esophageal squamous cell carcinoma. The donor label of this sample is uncertain. The chain couples TRBV7-3 to TRBJ1-2, with D possibly TRBD1 on 5 matching bases. CDR3 region: CASSLVGRGGYTF. The CDR3 DNA follows: TGTGCCAGCAGCTTAGTGGGACGGGGTGGCTACACCTTC. The whole variable domain, remainder taken from reference TRBV7-3 and TRBJ1-2, is GAGVSQTPSNKVTEKGKYVELRCDPISGHTALYWYRQSLGQGPEFLIYFQGTGAADDSGLPNDRFFAVRPEGSVSTLKIQRTERGDSAVYLCASSLVGRGGYTFGSGTRLTVV.